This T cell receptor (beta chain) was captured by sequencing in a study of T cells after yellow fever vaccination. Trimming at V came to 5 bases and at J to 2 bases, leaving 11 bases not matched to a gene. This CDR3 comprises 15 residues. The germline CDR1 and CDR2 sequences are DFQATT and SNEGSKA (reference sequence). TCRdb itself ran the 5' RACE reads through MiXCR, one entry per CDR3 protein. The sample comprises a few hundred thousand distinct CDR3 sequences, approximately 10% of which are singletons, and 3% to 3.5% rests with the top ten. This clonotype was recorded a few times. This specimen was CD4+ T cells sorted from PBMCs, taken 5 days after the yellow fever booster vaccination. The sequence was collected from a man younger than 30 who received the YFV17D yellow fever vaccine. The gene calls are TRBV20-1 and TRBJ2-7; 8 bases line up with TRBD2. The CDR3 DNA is TGCAGTGCTCCCAAGGTCACTAGCGGAGCCTACGAGCAGTACGTC. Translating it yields CSAPKVTSGAYEQYV.